The 15 T cell receptor beta chains below come from one sample, sequenced in a study of cytotoxic CD8 clonotypes in ibrutinib-treated CLL (dated by TCRdb to the early 2020s). The library was generated by the immunoSEQ multiplex PCR assay. Held by TCRdb, this immuneACCESS table contains in-frame sequences only and omits some clones. Under half of the omission traces to an unresolved V gene where checked; the cause of the rest is unknown. The sample table shows around 20,000 clones, and approximately 81% are seen once. Together, the top ten hold 4.5% to 7% of the sample. The sample here was PBMCs, taken before ibrutinib treatment. The receptors were gathered from a human donor with chronic lymphocytic leukemia.

This clone is deemed medium-sized. The chain recombines TRBV15 with TRBJ1-6, with 7 bases aligning to TRBD1. The trim removed 1 base at V and 7 bases at J, leaving 13 bases unmatched. The CDR3 has 18 amino acids. Germline lookup yields CDR1 LNHNV and CDR2 YYDKDF (reference sequence). The CDR3 loop is CATSRGVLGQGGNSPLHF. The CDR3 DNA reads TGTGCCACCAGCAGAGGGGTACTCGGGCAGGGGGGCAATTCACCCCTCCACTTT.

The chain joins TRBV6-1 to TRBJ1-1, with a weak D call TRBD1 (5 bases). The V end lost 5 bases, the J end lost 2 bases, and 15 bases lay between the germline ends. The CDR3 has 15 residues. Per germline, CDR1 MNHNS and CDR2 SASEGT. The CDR3 DNA reads as TGTGCCAGCAGTAAACATCGACAGATCAACACTGAAGCTTTCTTT. Residues: CASSKHRQINTEAFF.

V is TRBV27 and J is TRBJ2-3; 14 bases fit TRBD2. Per germline, CDR1 MNHEY and CDR2 SMNVEV (reference sequence). V was pared by 5 bases and J by 0 bases, with 13 bases of the junction left unmatched. The CDR3 sequence is 20 residues long. The CDR3 region is CASSPRTSGGLASSTDTQYF. The DNA of the CDR3 is TGTGCCAGCAGTCCCCGGACTAGCGGGGGGCTGGCCTCTAGCACAGATACGCAGTATTTT.

Concerning this clone itself: A much larger clone differs from this one at a single base, so this may be a read error. The chain has TRBV4-2 and TRBJ1-1; tentative D call: TRBD1 (6 bases). Deletions cut 1 base from V and 2 bases from J, with 11 bases between. The CDR3 totals 15 residues. Germline values: CDR1 LGHNA, CDR2 YNFKEQ. CDR3 amino acids: CASSQVGTLNTEAFF. Written as DNA, the CDR3 is TGTGCCAGCAGCCAAGTAGGGACACTTAACACTGAAGCTTTCTTT.

This clone was counted once. The chain has TRBV2 and TRBJ2-3; 7 bases line up with TRBD1. Trimming took 6 bases from V and 2 from J; bases not matched to a gene: 8. Germline assignment: CDR1 SNHLY and CDR2 FYNNEI. This CDR3 is built from 15 residues. Written as DNA, the CDR3 is TGTGCCAGCAGGAGTTTGGGACAGAACACAGATACGCAGTATTTT. Residues: CASRSLGQNTDTQYF.

The rearrangement uses TRBV14 and TRBJ2-1; 8 bases match TRBD2. This CDR3 has 15 amino acids. V shed 5 bases and J 2 bases; nucleotides not matched to a gene: 5. CDR1 and CDR2 from the germline V gene are SGHDN and FVKESK. The CDR3 DNA is TGTGCCAGCAGCGTTATCGGGGGGGCCTACAATGAGCAGTTCTTC. It specifies CASSVIGGAYNEQFF.

The chain uses TRBV9 and TRBJ2-7; D may match TRBD1 or TRBD2 (5 bases each). The CDR3 has 15 residues. CDR1 SGDLS and CDR2 YYNGEE come from the germline V gene. Trimming cost V 0 bases and J 2 bases, with 12 bases left between them. CDR3 DNA: TGTGCCAGCAGCGTAGGTCCGTTGGGGGCCTACGAGCAGTACTTC. It codes for CASSVGPLGAYEQYF. The full variable domain, rest sourced from reference TRBV9 and TRBJ2-7, is DSGVTQTPKHLITATGQRVTLRCSPRSGDLSVYWYQQSLDQGLQFLIQYYNGEERAKGNILERFSAQQFPDLHSELNLSSLELGDSALYFCASSVGPLGAYEQYFGPGTRLTVT.

V usage is TRBV11-2 and J usage is TRBJ1-1, with D unclear. CDR3 length equals 16 residues. Germline V CDR1 and CDR2: SGHAT, FQNNGV. Trimming left V 5 bases short and J 1 base short, with 17 bases between. The CDR3: CASSPNHGRWNTEAFF. CDR3 nucleotide sequence: TGTGCCAGCAGCCCTAACCACGGGCGGTGGAACACTGAAGCTTTCTTT.

This chain links TRBV18 with TRBJ1-4, with D possibly TRBD1 on 5 matching bases. This CDR3 region has 15 residues. Germline CDR1 is KGHSH and CDR2 is LQKENI. Trimming cost V 4 bases and J 0 bases, with 9 bases left between them. The CDR3 sequence is CASSRDGTTNEKLFF. For the CDR3, the DNA is TGTGCCAGCTCACGGGACGGTACAACTAATGAAAAACTGTTTTTT.

The chain combines TRBV4-1 with TRBJ1-2; 10 bases match TRBD1. Germline lookup yields CDR1 MGHRA and CDR2 YSYEKL. There are 16 residues in the CDR3. V lost 2 bases and J lost 2; bases outside the gene matches: 5. The CDR3 nucleotides are TGCGCCAGCAGCCAACTCCCGGGACAGGGGAACTATGGCTACACCTTC. Its protein is CASSQLPGQGNYGYTF.

The chain combines TRBV12-5 with TRBJ2-7; 7 bases are a match to TRBD1. V lost 3 bases to trimming and J lost 3 bases; unmatched junction nucleotides: 11. The germline V gene has CDR1 LGHNT and CDR2 FRNRAP. The CDR3 runs to 16 residues. The CDR3 DNA reads as TGTGCTAGTGGTTTCGCTACAGGGGCCTTCCTCTACGAGCAGTACTTC. Amino acids: CASGFATGAFLYEQYF.

J is TRBJ2-1 and V is TRBV6-6, with D maybe TRBD1 (6 bases). Trimming stripped 1 base from V and 5 bases from J, with 12 bases between. Germline CDR1 MNHNY, CDR2 SVGAGI (reference sequence). CDR3 size: 15 residues. The CDR3 reads CASSYLQGINNEQFF. CDR3 coding DNA: TGTGCCAGCAGTTACTTACAGGGAATAAACAATGAGCAGTTCTTC.

This chain uses TRBV4-3 with TRBJ1-4; 10 positions match TRBD1. V was pared by 3 bases and J by 7 bases, with 8 bases of the junction left unmatched. Germline CDR1 reads LGHNA; CDR2 reads YSLEER. The CDR3 extends over 16 amino acids. This CDR3 is CASSQNPGDRGEKLFF. CDR3 nucleotides: TGCGCCAGCAGCCAGAACCCAGGGGACAGGGGTGAAAAACTGTTTTTT.

The J gene is TRBJ1-5, the V gene TRBV30, with 8 bases fitting TRBD1. CDR1 is GTSNPN, CDR2 SVGIG, per germline (reference sequence). This CDR3 spans 16 amino acids. J was trimmed by 8 bases and V by 1 base; bases with no gene match: 13. This CDR3 is CAWSARTGQGIEPQHF. For the CDR3, the DNA is TGTGCCTGGAGTGCGCGAACCGGACAGGGTATTGAGCCCCAGCATTTT.

The chain has TRBV7-2 and TRBJ1-3; D may be TRBD1 (5 bases). This CDR3 is built from 15 residues. With 6 bases removed from V and 0 bases from J, the gap between germline ends came to 12 bases. The V gene's germline CDR1 is SGHTA and CDR2 FQGNSA. The CDR3 sequence: CASSFTGNSGNTIYF. DNA of the CDR3: TGTGCCAGCAGTTTCACAGGCAACTCTGGAAACACCATATATTTT.